What follows are 4 T cell receptor beta chains derived from one specimen sequenced in a study of T-cell reconstitution after alpha-beta-depleted transplantation in children. Molecular barcoding with unique molecular identifiers was used for the TCRbeta library. TCRdb used MiXCR to reprocess the PCR reads, holding one entry per CDR3 protein. The sample lists fewer than 750,000 distinct CDR3 sequences, 25% to 30% occurring once. The material sequenced was PBMCs, taken before TCRalphabeta/CD19-depleted stem cell transplant. The receptors were gathered from a boy in the first two years of life with Wiskott-Aldrich syndrome, due to receive a stem cell transplant.

A few counts support this clonotype. The chain combines TRBV5-1 with TRBJ2-1; TRBD2 is a possible D gene (5 bases). V was pared by 5 bases and J by 3 bases, with 12 bases between. The CDR3 is made up of 14 amino acids. Germline V gives CDR1 SGHRS, CDR2 YFSETQ. Written as DNA, the CDR3 is TGCGCCAGCAGAAGACTACAACACTACAATGAGCAGTTCTTC. It yields the protein CASRRLQHYNEQFF.

The table lists this clonotype with a few counts. The chain links TRBV10-3 to TRBJ1-1, with TRBD1 as a possible D gene (6 bases). The CDR3 has 16 residues. Trimming cost V 4 bases and J 6 bases, with 21 bases left between them. Germline V CDR1 and CDR2: ENHRY, SYGVKD. CDR3 nucleotide sequence: TGTGCCATCAGTGGGGAGGTTATGGGGACATACCCTGAAGCTTTCTTT. Protein sequence: CAISGEVMGTYPEAFF.

This chain links TRBV20-1 with TRBJ2-1; 7 bases fit TRBD1. The junction had 8 bases not matched to a gene; V was cut back by 5 bases and J by 4 bases. Germline V gene data show CDR1 as DFQATT and CDR2 as SNEGSKA (reference sequence). CDR3 size: 14 residues. The DNA for the CDR3 is TGCAGTGCTGGTCAGACAGGGAAGTACAATGAGCAGTTCTTC. This codes for CSAGQTGKYNEQFF.

This clonotype showed up just a few times. This chain connects TRBV5-1 to TRBJ2-1, with 7 bases fitting TRBD1. The CDR3 has 13 amino acids. The germline CDR1 and CDR2 sequences are SGHRS and YFSETQ. Trimming at V came to 4 bases and at J to 10 bases, leaving 8 bases not matched to a gene. CDR3 residues: CASSPTRGREQFF. The CDR3 DNA follows: TGCGCCAGCAGCCCCACTAGGGGGCGCGAGCAGTTCTTC.